These 28 T cell receptor beta chains were all obtained from the same sample, sequenced in a study of tumor and adjacent non-tumor tissue in lung cancer. No cell sorting was done before RNA was extracted from the tissue. The normal lung tissue was taken more than 3 cm from the tumor edge. Three rounds of nested PCR, following a modified ARM-PCR protocol, produced the TCRbeta library. Each CDR3 protein is one row after TCRdb ran MiXCR on the multiplex PCR reads. Here the sample spans approximately 100,000 distinct CDR3 sequences, about 60% being singletons. The source material was distant non-tumor lung tissue. The receptors derive from a man aged 25-40 years with non-small cell lung cancer.

V gene TRBV11-2 combines with J gene TRBJ1-1; D gene ambiguous. Germline assignment: CDR1 SGHAT and CDR2 FQNNGV. This CDR3 is built from 14 residues. Between the trimmed V and J ends, which lost 8 bases and 3 bases, there was a span of 16 bases. Here the CDR3 DNA reads TGTGCCAGCGGCCGAGACCGGATCGACACTGAAGCTTTCTTT. It translates to CASGRDRIDTEAFF.

On this clonotype: The junction shows a germline mismatch at one end, possibly a read error. The V gene is TRBV12-3 or TRBV12-4, the J gene TRBJ1-1; weak D call: TRBD1 (5 bases). This CDR3 is built from 15 residues. The DNA of the CDR3 is TGTGCCAGCAGCCGTGCGGCGGGCCCGGGGCCTGAAGCTTTATTT. This codes for CASSRAAGPGPEALF.

The chain links TRBV9 to TRBJ2-3, with TRBD1 identical over 7 bases. The germline CDR1 and CDR2 sequences are SGDLS and YYNGEE. The CDR3 covers 15 residues. J lost 3 bases, V lost 0 bases, and 4 bases had no gene match. This CDR3 reads CASSVGQGVTDTQYF. DNA for the CDR3: TGTGCCAGCAGCGTAGGCCAGGGGGTTACAGATACGCAGTATTTT. Full variable domain (remainder filled in from reference TRBV9 and TRBJ2-3): DSGVTQTPKHLITATGQRVTLRCSPRSGDLSVYWYQQSLDQGLQFLIQYYNGEERAKGNILERFSAQQFPDLHSELNLSSLELGDSALYFCASSVGQGVTDTQYFGPGTRLTVL.

This clonotype was seen repeatedly, ten times or more. The rearrangement links TRBV12-3 or TRBV12-4 to TRBJ1-1; tentatively, D is TRBD1 (6 bases). Trimming cost V 6 bases and J 7 bases, with 12 bases left between them. This CDR3 region has 12 residues. The CDR3 sequence: CASSLGGLEAFF. In nucleotides, the CDR3 is TGTGCCAGCAGCTTGGGGGGGCTTGAAGCTTTCTTT.

The chain recombines TRBV29-1 with TRBJ2-1; D remains unclear. With 8 bases removed from V and 9 bases from J, the gap between germline ends came to 11 bases. CDR1 SQVTM and CDR2 ANQGSEA come from the germline V gene. The CDR3 spans 10 residues. The CDR3 DNA is TGCAGCCCTCTATCTATTGAGCAGTTCTTC. It encodes CSPLSIEQFF.

At least ten counts were recorded for this clonotype. The gene calls are TRBV11-2 and TRBJ2-1; 8 nucleotides line up with TRBD2. CDR1 is SGHAT, CDR2 FQNNGV, per germline. Unmatched junction bases numbered 6, after V lost 1 base and J lost 13 bases. The CDR3 runs 13 residues. For the CDR3, the DNA is TGTGCCAGCAGCTTAGCGGGGGGGCTTAATCAGTTCTTC. Its translation is CASSLAGGLNQFF. The full variable domain, rest sourced from reference TRBV11-2 and TRBJ2-1, is EAGVAQSPRYKIIEKRQSVAFWCNPISGHATLYWYQQILGQGPKLLIQFQNNGVVDDSQLPKDRFSAERLKGVDSTLKIQPAKLEDSAVYLCASSLAGGLNQFFGPGTRLTVL.

This clonotype was detected many times. This rearrangement joins TRBV5-6 to TRBJ1-5; weak D call: TRBD1 (5 bases). Trimming took off 3 bases at V and 0 bases at J, with 10 bases between the two ends. The CDR3 is 15 amino acids. Germline V lookup: CDR1 SGHDT, CDR2 YYEEEE. As DNA, the CDR3 is TGTGCCAGCAGCTATCAGGGAGGTAGCAATCAGCCCCAGCATTTT. This sequence encodes CASSYQGGSNQPQHF.

In this sample, this clonotype turned up many times. V usage is TRBV20-1 and J usage is TRBJ2-7; possible D gene TRBD1, 5 bases. Per germline, CDR1 DFQATT and CDR2 SNEGSKA (reference sequence). The CDR3 consists of 13 residues. The V gene lost 1 base and the J gene lost 6 bases, with 13 bases spanning the gap. The CDR3 DNA follows: TGCAGTGCTAGAGGGGGCGGTGCTGGCGAGCAGTACTTC. This codes for CSARGGGAGEQYF.

Regarding this clonotype: A junction boundary mismatches the germline segment, possibly from a read error. The chain joins TRBV6-5 to TRBJ1-1; D gene ambiguous. The CDR3 contains 15 residues. In germline, CDR1 is MNHEY, CDR2 SVGAGI. CDR3 sequence reads: CASSYSRGQNTVAFF. The CDR3, as DNA: TGTGCCAGCAGTTACTCACGAGGGCAGAACACTGTAGCTTTCTTT.

Remarks on this clonotype: A much larger clone differs from this one at a single base, so this may be a read error. This chain joins TRBV4-1 and TRBJ2-2, with 7 nucleotides matching TRBD2. Per germline, CDR1 MGHRA and CDR2 YSYEKL. The CDR3 runs to 16 residues. CDR3 sequence: CASSRRAGPDTEELFF. As DNA, the CDR3 is TGCGCCAGCAGCCGCAGAGCGGGACCGGACACCGAGGAGCTGTTTTTT.

Concerning this clonotype itself: One end of the junction is discordant with germline, which a read error may explain. V is TRBV29-1 and J is TRBJ2-1, with 14 bases fitting TRBD2. Germline V CDR1 and CDR2: SQVTM, ANQGSEA. This CDR3 is 18 amino acids long. CDR3 nucleotide sequence: TGCAGCGTGAACCCGACTAGCGGGAGGGCCAACTCCTACAATGAGCTGTTCTTC. Its translation is CSVNPTSGRANSYNELFF.

Regarding this clonotype: An end of the junction differs from the germline gene, which may be a read error. The chain uses TRBV11-2 and TRBJ2-7; perhaps TRBD2 as D (5 bases). CDR3 length: 15 residues. In germline, CDR1 is SGHAT, CDR2 FQNNGV. CDR3 nucleotide sequence: TGTGCCAGCCGTAGGGATTATGGGAGCAACTACGAGCAGCAATTC. This codes for CASRRDYGSNYEQQF.

Details on this clonotype: This may arise from a read error, as a much more abundant clone is one base away. The final CDR3 position lacks the conserved phenylalanine or tryptophan, pointing to a likely read error. The V call is TRBV6-2 or TRBV6-3, the J call TRBJ2-1, with 7 bases fitting TRBD2. Germline V gene data show CDR1 as MNHEY and CDR2 as SVGEGT. V gave up 6 bases and J gave up 3 bases; unmatched junction bases: 11. The CDR3 runs 16 residues. The CDR3: CASRSVTGGGYNEQFL. The CDR3 DNA follows: TGTGCCAGCAGATCCGTTACTGGCGGGGGCTACAATGAGCAGTTCCTC.

This clonotype was detected a few times. Germline is not matched at one junction end, which may reflect a read error. V usage is TRBV20-1 and J usage is TRBJ1-4; tentative D call: TRBD1 (5 bases). Germline CDR1 DFQATT, CDR2 SNEGSKA (reference sequence). This CDR3 is built from 15 residues. CDR3 in DNA: TGCAGTGCTAGTATCGACAGCTCAACTAATGAAAGACTGTTTTTT. It translates to CSASIDSSTNERLFF.

This clonotype was seen ten or more times. V is TRBV5-1 and J is TRBJ1-1; TRBD1 matches at 7 bases. Germline V gene sequence: CDR1 SGHRS, CDR2 YFSETQ. The junction had 8 bases not matched to a gene; V was cut back by 2 bases and J by 1 base. This CDR3 is 16 amino acids long. The CDR3 sequence: CASSFLPGTANTEAFF. The CDR3 region has the DNA TGCGCCAGCAGCTTTTTACCCGGGACAGCGAACACTGAAGCTTTCTTT.

With regard to this clonotype: Just one base apart from a much larger clone, this may be a read error. The V call is TRBV4-1, the J call TRBJ2-3; possible D gene TRBD2, 6 bases. This CDR3 spans 16 amino acids. The V gene's germline CDR1 is MGHRA and CDR2 YSYEKL. CDR3 region: CANSHPWAGPGDTQYF. Written as DNA, the CDR3 is TGCGCCAACAGCCACCCCTGGGCGGGGCCGGGAGATACGCAGTATTTT.

Worth noting for this clonotype: A much larger clonotype is one base distant, so this may be a read error. The chain is built from TRBV12-3 or TRBV12-4 and TRBJ2-1, with TRBD2 matching 9 bases. This CDR3 is built from 14 residues. In DNA form, the CDR3 reads TGTGTCAGCAGACGACTAGCGGCCGACAATGAGCAGTTCTTC. Its protein is CVSRRLAADNEQFF.

Turning to this clonotype: This could be a read error, since a much larger clone is one nucleotide away. The chain carries TRBV6-2 or TRBV6-3 and TRBJ1-2; D unresolved. The CDR3 is 13 residues long. CDR1 is MNHEY and CDR2 is SVGEGT in the germline V gene. Trimming pared 5 bases from V and 6 bases from J, leaving 13 bases between. The CDR3 loop reads CASSVRLIDGYTF. CDR3 nucleotide sequence: TGTGCCAGCAGTGTGCGGCTTATTGATGGCTACACCTTC.

The rearrangement uses TRBV11-2 and TRBJ2-7; possible D gene TRBD2, 5 bases. This CDR3 has 14 residues. V lost 7 bases and J lost 1, with 14 bases in between. Germline CDR1 SGHAT, CDR2 FQNNGV. CDR3 loop: CASNFSRGSYEQYF. The CDR3 DNA follows: TGTGCCAGCAACTTCTCACGGGGTTCCTACGAGCAGTACTTC. Full variable domain (missing parts from reference TRBV11-2 and TRBJ2-7): EAGVAQSPRYKIIEKRQSVAFWCNPISGHATLYWYQQILGQGPKLLIQFQNNGVVDDSQLPKDRFSAERLKGVDSTLKIQPAKLEDSAVYLCASNFSRGSYEQYFGPGTRLTVT.

The chain uses TRBV6-5 and TRBJ1-1, with TRBD1 as a possible D gene (6 bases). There are 13 residues in the CDR3. Germline CDR1 is MNHEY and CDR2 is SVGAGI. V gave up 2 bases and J gave up 7 bases, with 11 bases separating them. This CDR3 reads CASSYGTCDEAFF. In DNA form, the CDR3 reads TGTGCCAGCAGTTACGGGACATGTGATGAAGCTTTCTTT.

In its sample, this clonotype was seen many times. This chain joins TRBV6-2 or TRBV6-3 and TRBJ1-1, with a possible D match to TRBD1 (5 bases). V was trimmed by 2 bases and J by 0 bases, leaving 7 bases between them. The length of the CDR3 is 14 residues. Germline CDR1 and CDR2: MNHEY and SVGEGT. This CDR3 is CASSYGGVNTEAFF. Written as DNA, the CDR3 is TGTGCCAGCAGTTACGGAGGGGTGAACACTGAAGCTTTCTTT.

The table lists this clonotype with many counts. The rearrangement links TRBV4-1 to TRBJ1-5, with D perhaps TRBD1 (5 bases). Germline-derived CDR1 and CDR2 are MGHRA and YSYEKL. There are 16 residues in the CDR3. Trimming removed 4 bases from V and 1 base from J, with 14 bases in between. CDR3 residues: CASSPRQGLSNQPQHF. Here the CDR3 DNA reads TGCGCCAGCAGCCCCCGGCAGGGACTGAGCAATCAGCCCCAGCATTTT.

To note about this clonotype: Germline is not matched at one junction end, which may reflect a read error. The CDR3 loop is CASSLMGNTEAFF. DNA for the CDR3: TGTGCAAGCAGCTTGATGGGGAACACTGAAGCTTTCTTT. The V and J genes are TRBV11-2 and TRBJ1-1; D ambiguous. The CDR3 runs 13 residues. Germline values: CDR1 SGHAT, CDR2 FQNNGV.

The chain combines TRBV20-1 with TRBJ2-7, with unresolved D. CDR3 length: 13 residues. The ends were cut back, 7 bases at V and 5 bases at J, with 18 bases in the middle. Per the germline V gene, CDR1 is DFQATT and CDR2 is SNEGSKA (reference sequence). CDR3 nucleotide sequence: TGCAGTGTGGGCGGAAGGGCCATGAACGAGCAGTACTTC. Translation gives CSVGGRAMNEQYF.

This clonotype came up a few times. A read error is likely, as this CDR3 ends without the conserved phenylalanine or tryptophan. The chain uses TRBV11-2 and TRBJ1-5; the D is unclear. Germline V gives CDR1 SGHAT, CDR2 FQNNGV. V gave up 5 bases and J gave up 5 bases, with 7 bases separating them. The CDR3 covers 12 residues. This CDR3 reads CASSDGDQPQHS. In DNA form, the CDR3 reads TGTGCCAGCAGCGACGGGGATCAGCCCCAGCATTCT.

As to this clonotype: Given the absence of the conserved phenylalanine or tryptophan at the CDR3 end, a read error is likely. This chain uses TRBV29-1 with TRBJ2-2, with D unresolved. From germline, CDR1 is SQVTM and CDR2 ANQGSEA. The V end lost 2 bases, the J end lost 2 bases, and 6 bases lay between the germline ends. The CDR3 sequence is 13 residues long. CDR3 loop: CSVELSNTGELFI. As DNA, the CDR3 is TGCAGCGTTGAACTTAGCAACACCGGGGAGCTGTTTATT.

As to this clonotype: One junction end does not reproduce the germline sequence, and a read error may be involved. The chain carries TRBV20-1 and TRBJ2-3; 7 bases align to TRBD2. From germline, CDR1 is DFQATT and CDR2 SNEGSKA (reference sequence). The CDR3 is 14 residues long. The CDR3 loop reads CTAVGGLVLGTQYF. The CDR3 region has the DNA TGTACTGCGGTAGGCGGACTAGTTCTAGGTACGCAGTATTTT.

The sample holds a few counts of this clonotype. The chain carries TRBV16 and TRBJ2-7; 7 positions agree with TRBD2. The V gene's germline CDR1 is KGHSY and CDR2 FQNENV. The CDR3 is 14 residues long. V trimming: 2 bases; J trimming: 6 bases; junction bases outside the gene matches: 7. The CDR3 spells CASSQLAAISEQYF. CDR3 nucleotide sequence: TGTGCCAGCAGCCAACTAGCGGCAATATCCGAGCAGTACTTC.